The rows below give T cell receptor beta chains drawn from one sample of a study of tumor-infiltrating lymphocytes in primary liver carcinoma. TCRdb called the multiplex PCR reads again in MiXCR, with one record for every CDR3 protein. The sample yields about 350,000 distinct CDR3 sequences, less than 65% seen once. Sequenced: peripheral blood. These receptors were obtained from a man aged 40-50 years with primary liver carcinoma and hepatitis B virus infection. Each CDR3 is given without its conserved first and last residue. D genes are given only for firm matches.

CDR3aa | v_gene | d_gene | j_gene
ASSLGGAAQH | TRBV5-6 | NA | TRBJ1-5
ASSSVVRGWNEQF | TRBV11-2 | NA | TRBJ2-1
SVLQGALSYEHY | TRBV29-1 | TRBD1 | TRBJ2-7
AIRESETQY | TRBV10-3 | NA | TRBJ2-5
ASSSRVDLAKNIQY | TRBV12-3/TRBV12-4 | NA | TRBJ2-4
ASSHLGGRSGLRRF | TRBV11-2 | NA | TRBJ2-1
AISPRENTEAF | TRBV10-3 | NA | TRBJ1-1
ASSFLTATDTQY | TRBV7-9 | NA | TRBJ2-3
ASSLDLGRNNEQF | TRBV5-1 | NA | TRBJ2-1
ASSLVPGTEAF | TRBV28 | NA | TRBJ1-1